These T cell receptor beta chains were read from a single sample in a study of OX40 agonist ivuxolimab in advanced cancers. The repertoire was sequenced with immunoSEQ multiplex PCR; TCRdb's copy has only in-frame clones and lacks some. The sample carries some 15,000 clones, roughly 71% recorded once. Here the sequenced sample was CD4+ or CD8+ T cells sorted from blood, taken in a trial of the OX40 agonist ivuxolimab. The receptors shown here come from an adult with an advanced solid tumor such as melanoma, head and neck, liver or kidney cancer. Both conserved end residues are part of each CDR3. Each record gives: clone size, J gene, V gene, D gene, CDR3 DNA, CDR3 protein. A D gene is named only where the DNA matches it firmly. Some rows have no size entry. The others give once, few or many, or a class for an expanded clone.

abundance: -; j_gene: TRBJ1-5; v_gene: TRBV10-1; d_gene: -; CDR3nt: TGCGCCAGCAGGCCTCCTTTGGGGCTGGCGGAACAGCCCCAGCATTTT; CDR3aa: CASRPPLGLAEQPQHF
abundance: -; j_gene: TRBJ2-7; v_gene: TRBV5-6; d_gene: -; CDR3nt: TGTGCCAGCAGCTTCCAGGGTCTCTCCTACGAGCAGTACTTC; CDR3aa: CASSFQGLSYEQYF
abundance: -; j_gene: TRBJ2-7; v_gene: TRBV7-2; d_gene: TRBD1; CDR3nt: TGTGCCAGCAGCCGGGACAGGGACGAGCAGTACTTC; CDR3aa: CASSRDRDEQYF
abundance: few; j_gene: TRBJ2-7; v_gene: TRBV6-1; d_gene: TRBD1; CDR3nt: TGTGCCAGCAGTGTGGCTGGGACAGGGGGTTTTTACGAGCAGTACTTC; CDR3aa: CASSVAGTGGFYEQYF
abundance: large; j_gene: TRBJ1-5; v_gene: TRBV27; d_gene: -; CDR3nt: TGTGCCAGCAGTTTAGCGGGGGACAATCAGCCCCAGCATTTT; CDR3aa: CASSLAGDNQPQHF
abundance: -; j_gene: TRBJ2-3; v_gene: TRBV28; d_gene: -; CDR3nt: TGTGCCAGCAGTTTATCTAGCGAGACTATGGTTAGCACAGATACGCAGTATTTT; CDR3aa: CASSLSSETMVSTDTQYF
abundance: -; j_gene: TRBJ1-1; v_gene: TRBV5-4; d_gene: TRBD1; CDR3nt: TGTGCCAGCAGCTTTAGTACAGGGGCTGGTGAAGCTTTCTTT; CDR3aa: CASSFSTGAGEAFF
abundance: few; j_gene: TRBJ1-4; v_gene: TRBV7-9; d_gene: -; CDR3nt: TGTGCCAGCAGCTTCGTTGACGACGGCGGTAATGAAAAACTGTTTTTT; CDR3aa: CASSFVDDGGNEKLFF
abundance: -; j_gene: TRBJ1-5; v_gene: TRBV28; d_gene: -; CDR3nt: TGTGCCAGCAATGAGGTTTATAGCAATCAGCCCCAGCATTTT; CDR3aa: CASNEVYSNQPQHF
abundance: once; j_gene: TRBJ1-5; v_gene: TRBV19; d_gene: -; CDR3nt: TGTGCCAGTAGTCCAGACTATAGCAATCAGCCCCAGCATTTT; CDR3aa: CASSPDYSNQPQHF
abundance: -; j_gene: TRBJ2-1; v_gene: TRBV6-1; d_gene: -; CDR3nt: TGTGCCAGCAGTGGCCTCGGGTACAATGAGCAGTTCTTC; CDR3aa: CASSGLGYNEQFF
abundance: -; j_gene: TRBJ2-7; v_gene: TRBV2; d_gene: TRBD1; CDR3nt: TGTGCCAGCGCAACCGGGACAGGGGATTACGAGCAGTACTTC; CDR3aa: CASATGTGDYEQYF
abundance: -; j_gene: TRBJ2-7; v_gene: TRBV5-6; d_gene: -; CDR3nt: TGTGCCAGCAGCCCGGTGGTGGGGGCCTACGAGCAGTACTTC; CDR3aa: CASSPVVGAYEQYF
abundance: medium-sized; j_gene: TRBJ2-7; v_gene: TRBV6-1; d_gene: -; CDR3nt: TGTGCCAGCAGTGATCCCCTCCCTCCGGCGGAGCAGTACTTC; CDR3aa: CASSDPLPPAEQYF
abundance: -; j_gene: TRBJ2-7; v_gene: TRBV28; d_gene: -; CDR3nt: TGTGCCAGCAGTTTACACGTCCGGGTCGGCGAGCAGTACTTC; CDR3aa: CASSLHVRVGEQYF
abundance: -; j_gene: TRBJ2-5; v_gene: TRBV6-5; d_gene: -; CDR3nt: TGTGCCAGCAGTTACGCCCGGTCGGGGGAGACCCAGTACTTC; CDR3aa: CASSYARSGETQYF
abundance: few; j_gene: TRBJ2-3; v_gene: TRBV6-6; d_gene: -; CDR3nt: TGTGCCAGCAGTTACCCTACGGGCGGCACAGATACGCAGTATTTT; CDR3aa: CASSYPTGGTDTQYF
abundance: -; j_gene: TRBJ2-1; v_gene: TRBV12-5; d_gene: -; CDR3nt: TGTGCTAGTGGTTTGTATGGTTCGAGGGATGGCAATGAGCAGTTCTTC; CDR3aa: CASGLYGSRDGNEQFF
abundance: -; j_gene: TRBJ2-1; v_gene: TRBV7-8; d_gene: TRBD2; CDR3nt: TGTGCCAGCAGCTTTCTAGCGGGAGTTAAGGGATACAATGAGCAGTTCTTC; CDR3aa: CASSFLAGVKGYNEQFF
abundance: -; j_gene: TRBJ1-3; v_gene: TRBV4-2; d_gene: TRBD1; CDR3nt: TGTGCCAGCAGCCAACCCGACAGGGTCCCCGGAAACACCATATATTTT; CDR3aa: CASSQPDRVPGNTIYF
abundance: medium-sized; j_gene: TRBJ1-4; v_gene: TRBV28; d_gene: -; CDR3nt: TGTGCCAGCAGTTCGTCAGAACACAATGAAAAACTGTTTTTT; CDR3aa: CASSSSEHNEKLFF
abundance: -; j_gene: TRBJ1-1; v_gene: TRBV27; d_gene: -; CDR3nt: TGTGCCAGCAGTATGGGGAACAGCGACGCTTTCTTT; CDR3aa: CASSMGNSDAFF
abundance: once; j_gene: TRBJ1-4; v_gene: TRBV19; d_gene: -; CDR3nt: TGTGCCAGTAGTACCGGGGTTAATGATGAAAAACTGTTTTTT; CDR3aa: CASSTGVNDEKLFF
abundance: -; j_gene: TRBJ1-6; v_gene: TRBV5-6; d_gene: -; CDR3nt: TGTGCCAGCAGCTTGGGCCGGCTGAGCTCCTATAATTCACCCCTCCACTTT; CDR3aa: CASSLGRLSSYNSPLHF
abundance: -; j_gene: TRBJ2-1; v_gene: TRBV19; d_gene: TRBD1; CDR3nt: TGTGCCAGTAGTACAGGGGGCGCGGAGAATGAGCAGTTCTTC; CDR3aa: CASSTGGAENEQFF
abundance: -; j_gene: TRBJ2-1; v_gene: TRBV9; d_gene: -; CDR3nt: TGTGCCAGCAGCGCCTCGGGGGTGGACTACAATGAGCAGTTCTTC; CDR3aa: CASSASGVDYNEQFF
abundance: -; j_gene: TRBJ2-3; v_gene: TRBV4-1; d_gene: TRBD1; CDR3nt: TGCGCCAGCAGCCAAGAAGGGGCAGGGGGCAGTGGTACAGATACGCAGTATTTT; CDR3aa: CASSQEGAGGSGTDTQYF
abundance: -; j_gene: TRBJ2-6; v_gene: TRBV2; d_gene: -; CDR3nt: TGTGCCAGCAGTGACCTGGACGACTCTGGGGCCAACGTCCTGACTTTC; CDR3aa: CASSDLDDSGANVLTF
abundance: few; j_gene: TRBJ2-5; v_gene: TRBV9; d_gene: -; CDR3nt: TGTGCCAGCAGCGGGGGGTCTCTCGGGGAGACCCAGTACTTC; CDR3aa: CASSGGSLGETQYF
abundance: -; j_gene: TRBJ2-7; v_gene: TRBV27; d_gene: -; CDR3nt: TGTGCCAGCAGTTTTTCGCCGTCCTGGGCCTACGAGCAGTACTTC; CDR3aa: CASSFSPSWAYEQYF